The source of this TCR beta chain is a study of blood T cells in healthy people across ages. In germline, CDR1 is SGDLS, CDR2 YYNGEE. The CDR3 runs 13 residues. Trimming left V 3 bases short and J 6 bases short, with 9 bases between. A second PCR, run for about 7 to 11 cycles, used a sample-barcoded 5' primer plus a J-beta primer mix. TCRdb used MiXCR to reprocess the 5' RACE reads, holding one entry per CDR3 protein. The data hold 1.8 million or so distinct CDR3 sequences, with about two fifths observed a single time. Study results and caveats: It was held that the diversity estimates obtained from one million T cells were underestimates. When set beside aged donors, long-lived donors presented more naive CD4+ cells and higher diversity. Samples with more naive T cells showed higher observed beta diversity.

Turning to this clonotype: The target antigen is unknown.

This sequence was found in a human donor in good health. The V and J genes are TRBV9 and TRBJ2-2; D ambiguous. The specimen was blood. In DNA form, the CDR3 reads TGTGCCAGCAGCGGAACGGTGGCCGGGGAGCTGTTTTTT. It translates to CASSGTVAGELFF.